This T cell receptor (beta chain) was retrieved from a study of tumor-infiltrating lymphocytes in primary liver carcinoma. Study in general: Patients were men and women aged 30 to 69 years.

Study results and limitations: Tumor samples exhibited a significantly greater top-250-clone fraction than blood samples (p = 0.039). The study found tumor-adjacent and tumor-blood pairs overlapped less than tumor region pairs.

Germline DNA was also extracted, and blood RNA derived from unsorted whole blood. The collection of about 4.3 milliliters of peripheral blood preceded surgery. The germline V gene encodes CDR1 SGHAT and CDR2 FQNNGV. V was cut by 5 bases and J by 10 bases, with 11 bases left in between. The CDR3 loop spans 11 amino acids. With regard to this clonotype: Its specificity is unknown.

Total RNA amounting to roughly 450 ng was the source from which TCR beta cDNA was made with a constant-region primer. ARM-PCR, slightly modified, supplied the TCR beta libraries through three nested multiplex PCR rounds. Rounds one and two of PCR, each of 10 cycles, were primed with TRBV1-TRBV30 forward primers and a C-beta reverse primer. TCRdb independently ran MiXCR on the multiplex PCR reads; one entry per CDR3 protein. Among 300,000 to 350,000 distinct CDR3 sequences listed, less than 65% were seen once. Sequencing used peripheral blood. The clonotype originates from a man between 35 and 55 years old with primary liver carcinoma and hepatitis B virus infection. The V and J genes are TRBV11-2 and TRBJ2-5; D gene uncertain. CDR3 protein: CASSTLEFQYF. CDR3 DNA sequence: TGTGCCAGCAGCACACTGGAGTTCCAGTACTTC. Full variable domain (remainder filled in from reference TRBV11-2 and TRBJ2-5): EAGVAQSPRYKIIEKRQSVAFWCNPISGHATLYWYQQILGQGPKLLIQFQNNGVVDDSQLPKDRFSAERLKGVDSTLKIQPAKLEDSAVYLCASSTLEFQYFGPGTRLLVL.